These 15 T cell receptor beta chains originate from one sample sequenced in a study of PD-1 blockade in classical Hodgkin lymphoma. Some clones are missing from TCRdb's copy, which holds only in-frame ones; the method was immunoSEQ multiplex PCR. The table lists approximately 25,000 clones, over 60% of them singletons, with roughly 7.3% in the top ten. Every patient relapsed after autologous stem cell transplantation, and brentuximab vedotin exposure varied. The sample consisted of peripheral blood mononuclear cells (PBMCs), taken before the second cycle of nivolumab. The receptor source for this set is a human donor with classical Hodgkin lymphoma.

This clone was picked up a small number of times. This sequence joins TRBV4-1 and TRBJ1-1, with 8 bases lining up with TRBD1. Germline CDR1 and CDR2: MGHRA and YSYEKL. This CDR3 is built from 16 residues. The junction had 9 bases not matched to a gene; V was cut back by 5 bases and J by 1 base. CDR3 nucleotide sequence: TGCGCCAGCAGCTACGGACAGGGAGAGGGGAACACTGAAGCTTTCTTT. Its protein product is CASSYGQGEGNTEAFF.

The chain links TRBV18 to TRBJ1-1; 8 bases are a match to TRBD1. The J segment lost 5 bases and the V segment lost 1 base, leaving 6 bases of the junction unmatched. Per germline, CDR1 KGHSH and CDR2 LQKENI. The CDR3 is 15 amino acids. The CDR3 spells CASSPRLQGGTEAFF. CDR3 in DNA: TGTGCCAGCTCACCACGCTTACAGGGGGGGACTGAAGCTTTCTTT.

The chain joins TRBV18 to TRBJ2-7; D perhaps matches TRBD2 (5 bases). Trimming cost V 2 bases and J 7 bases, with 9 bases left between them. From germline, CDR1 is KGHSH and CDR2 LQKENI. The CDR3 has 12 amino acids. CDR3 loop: CASSPAGGEQYF. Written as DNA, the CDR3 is TGTGCCAGCTCACCAGCAGGAGGTGAGCAGTACTTC.

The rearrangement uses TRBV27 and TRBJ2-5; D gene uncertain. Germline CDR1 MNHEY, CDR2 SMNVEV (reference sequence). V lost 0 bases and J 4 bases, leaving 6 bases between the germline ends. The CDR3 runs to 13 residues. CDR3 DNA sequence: TGTGCCAGCAGTTTATCACATGGAGAGACCCAGTACTTC. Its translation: CASSLSHGETQYF.

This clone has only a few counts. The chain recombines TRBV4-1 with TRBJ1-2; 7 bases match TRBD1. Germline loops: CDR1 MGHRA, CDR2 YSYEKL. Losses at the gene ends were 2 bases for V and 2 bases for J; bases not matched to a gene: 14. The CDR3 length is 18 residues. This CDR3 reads CASSQTLTRQGENYGYTF. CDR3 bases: TGCGCCAGCAGCCAAACCCTTACAAGGCAGGGGGAGAACTATGGCTACACCTTC.

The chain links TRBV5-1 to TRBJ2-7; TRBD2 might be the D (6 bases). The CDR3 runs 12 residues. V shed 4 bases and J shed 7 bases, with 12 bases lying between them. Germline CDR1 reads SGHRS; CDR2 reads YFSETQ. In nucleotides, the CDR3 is TGCGCCAGCAGCCGGGACTTGTTGGAGCAGTACTTC. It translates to CASSRDLLEQYF.

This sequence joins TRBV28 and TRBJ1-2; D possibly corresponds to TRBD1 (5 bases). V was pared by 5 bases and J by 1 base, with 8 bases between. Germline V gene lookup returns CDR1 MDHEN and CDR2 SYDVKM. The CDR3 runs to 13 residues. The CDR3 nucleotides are TGTGCCAGCAGTGGGGGACTTAACTATGGCTACACCTTC. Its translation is CASSGGLNYGYTF.

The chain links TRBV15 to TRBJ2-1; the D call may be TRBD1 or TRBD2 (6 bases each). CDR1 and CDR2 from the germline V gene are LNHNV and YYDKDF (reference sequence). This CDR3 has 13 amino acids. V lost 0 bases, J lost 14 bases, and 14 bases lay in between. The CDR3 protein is CATSRDLRGDEFF. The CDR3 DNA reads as TGTGCCACCAGCAGAGATCTGAGGGGGGACGAGTTCTTC.

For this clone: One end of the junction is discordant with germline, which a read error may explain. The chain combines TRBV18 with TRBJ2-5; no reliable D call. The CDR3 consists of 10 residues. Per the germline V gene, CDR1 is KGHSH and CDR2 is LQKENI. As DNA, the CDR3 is TGTGCCAGTTCACAAGAGACCCAGTACTTC. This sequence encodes CASSQETQYF.

The DNA of the CDR3 is TGTGCCAGCAGGGAAGGGACTAGCGGGAGCTATGAGCAGTTCTTC. The encoded protein is CASREGTSGSYEQFF. This chain links TRBV27 with TRBJ2-1; the match to TRBD2 covers 14 bases. V was clipped by 6 bases and J by 8 bases; unmatched bases: 6. CDR3 length: 15 amino acids. Looked up from germline, CDR1 is MNHEY and CDR2 is SMNVEV (reference sequence).

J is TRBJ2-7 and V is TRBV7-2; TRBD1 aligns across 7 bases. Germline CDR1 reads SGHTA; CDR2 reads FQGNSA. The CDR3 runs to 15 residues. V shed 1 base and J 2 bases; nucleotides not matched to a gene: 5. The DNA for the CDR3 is TGTGCCAGCAGCTTAGTGTCTCAGGGGGCCTACGAGCAGTACTTC. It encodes CASSLVSQGAYEQYF.

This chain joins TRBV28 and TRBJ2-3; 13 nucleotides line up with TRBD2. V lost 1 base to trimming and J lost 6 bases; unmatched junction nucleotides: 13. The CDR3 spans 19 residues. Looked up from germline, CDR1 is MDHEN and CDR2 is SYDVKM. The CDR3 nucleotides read TGTGCCAGCAGTTTATTAGGGACTAGCGGGAAACGGGGGAGGGATACGCAGTATTTT. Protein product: CASSLLGTSGKRGRDTQYF. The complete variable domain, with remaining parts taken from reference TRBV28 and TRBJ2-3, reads DVKVTQSSRYLVKRTGEKVFLECVQDMDHENMFWYRQDPGLGLRLIYFSYDVKMKEKGDIPEGYSVSREKKERFSLILESASTNQTSMYLCASSLLGTSGKRGRDTQYFGPGTRLTVL.

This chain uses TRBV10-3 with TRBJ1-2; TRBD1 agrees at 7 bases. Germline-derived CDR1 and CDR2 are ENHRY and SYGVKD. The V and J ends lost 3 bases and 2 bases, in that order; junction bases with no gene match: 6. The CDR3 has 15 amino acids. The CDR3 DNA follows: TGTGCCATCAGTGACCCCGGACAGGCCAACTATGGCTACACCTTC. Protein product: CAISDPGQANYGYTF.

The CDR3 coding sequence is TGTGCCAGCAGCGTAGCGAGCAACTCCTACGAGCAGTACTTC. Its protein is CASSVASNSYEQYF. The V call is TRBV9, the J call TRBJ2-7, with D hard to call. V was shortened by 0 bases and J by 0 bases, with 7 bases between the two germline ends. Per the germline V gene, CDR1 is SGDLS and CDR2 is YYNGEE. The CDR3 is 14 amino acids.

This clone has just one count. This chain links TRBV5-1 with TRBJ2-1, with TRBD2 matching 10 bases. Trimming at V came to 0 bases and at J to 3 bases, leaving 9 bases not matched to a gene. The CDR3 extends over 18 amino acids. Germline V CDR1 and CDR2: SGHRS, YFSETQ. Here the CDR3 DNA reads TGCGCCAGCAGCTTGGGATCTAGCGGGAGCAGCATCTACAATGAGCAGTTCTTC. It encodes CASSLGSSGSSIYNEQFF.